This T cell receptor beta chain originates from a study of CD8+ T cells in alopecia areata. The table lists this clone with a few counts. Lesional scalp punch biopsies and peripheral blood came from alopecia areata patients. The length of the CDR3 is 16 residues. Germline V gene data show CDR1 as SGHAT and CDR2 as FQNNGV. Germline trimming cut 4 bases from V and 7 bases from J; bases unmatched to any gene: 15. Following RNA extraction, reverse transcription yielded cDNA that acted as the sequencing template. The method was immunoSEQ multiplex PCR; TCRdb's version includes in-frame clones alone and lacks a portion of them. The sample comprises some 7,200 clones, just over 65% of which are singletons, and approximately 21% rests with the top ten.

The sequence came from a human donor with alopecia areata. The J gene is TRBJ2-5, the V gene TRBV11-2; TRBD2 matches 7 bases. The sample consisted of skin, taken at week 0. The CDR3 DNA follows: TGTGCCAGCAGCTCAAAGCGGGACCCCGGGCCTGGGACCCAGTACTTC. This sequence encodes CASSSKRDPGPGTQYF.